A selection of T cell receptor beta chains follows, all from one sample in a study of shared clonotypes between healthy human individuals. Generated by immunoSEQ multiplex PCR, the TCRdb table keeps only in-frame clones and is missing some. The sample lists 2.3 million or so clones, 93% occurring once. Sequenced material: naive CD4+ T cells from PBMCs. Every receptor here comes from a young man in good health. Some clones in this sample may be carry-over from other donors' samples. Each CDR3 is given with its conserved first and last residue. The D gene is left open where the match is weak. Clone size is not always given. Where it is, it says once, few, many or a class for expanded clones.

>TRBJ2-7|NA|NA|TRBV28
TGTGCCAGCGTAGAGGACGAGCAGTACTTC
CASVEDEQYF
>TRBJ1-3|NA|NA|TRBV7-2
TGTGCCAGCAGCTTAAACGTCCTGAGCTCTGGAAACACCATATATTTT
CASSLNVLSSGNTIYF
>TRBJ1-4|NA|NA|TRBV28
TGTGCCAGCAGTTTACTGACAGGTCCTGGCACAACTAATGAAAAACTGTTTTTT
CASSLLTGPGTTNEKLFF
>TRBJ2-7|NA|TRBD1|TRBV5-1
TGCGCCAGCAGCGCGACAGGGAATGACTACGAGCAGTACTTC
CASSATGNDYEQYF
>TRBJ2-3|NA|TRBD2|TRBV7-9
TGTGCCAGCAGCTTACGGGGGGTTATTACAGATACGCAGTATTTT
CASSLRGVITDTQYF
>TRBJ1-2|once|NA|TRBV5-6
TGTGCCAGCAGCTTGCCCCCAGGGGAGGCCTACACCTTC
CASSLPPGEAYTF
>TRBJ2-7|once|NA|TRBV29-1
TGCAGCGTCGCTACTACATTGACGGTCTACGAGCAGTACTTC
CSVATTLTVYEQYF
>TRBJ2-7|NA|TRBD2|TRBV5-1
TGCGCCAGCAGCTTGGAATGGGGACTAGTTGGCGACGAGCAGTACTTC
CASSLEWGLVGDEQYF
>TRBJ1-1|NA|NA|TRBV5-1
TGCGCCAGCAGTTCGGCGGCTGGTACTGAAGCTTTCTTT
CASSSAAGTEAFF
>TRBJ1-2|NA|NA|TRBV18
TGTGCCAGCTCGATGGGGCCCAACTATGGCTACACCTTC
CASSMGPNYGYTF
>TRBJ1-3|NA|NA|TRBV7-9
TGTGCCAGCAGCTTAAATTTAGAGAGCTCTGGAAACACCATATATTTT
CASSLNLESSGNTIYF
>TRBJ2-7|NA|NA|TRBV7-9
TGTGCCAGCAGCCCCGGGAATTCCTACGAGCAGTACTTC
CASSPGNSYEQYF
>TRBJ1-5|NA|NA|TRBV2
TGTGCCAGCCACGACTCGGGGCCCCAGCATTTT
CASHDSGPQHF
>TRBJ2-1|NA|NA|TRBV27
TGTGCCAGCAGTTTAGAGGTCGGGGGTGAGCAGTTCTTC
CASSLEVGGEQFF
>TRBJ2-7|NA|NA|TRBV5-5
TGTGCCAGCAGTGTTGTCAGTCAATACGGCTACGAGCAGTACTTC
CASSVVSQYGYEQYF
>TRBJ1-1|NA|TRBD1|TRBV5-4
TGTGCCAGCAGCCCCGGACAGGGAGTGGGCACTGAAGCTTTCTTT
CASSPGQGVGTEAFF
>TRBJ2-4|NA|TRBD1|TRBV5-1
TGCGCCAGCAGCACCGGGACAGCTGAGGAAAACATTCAGTACTTC
CASSTGTAEENIQYF
>TRBJ2-7|NA|TRBD2|TRBV28
TGTGCCAGCAGTTCGACTAGCAACTACGAGCAGTACTTC
CASSSTSNYEQYF
>TRBJ2-1|NA|NA|TRBV30
TGTGCCTGGAGTCGGGTAGCGTTGGATGAGCAGTTCTTC
CAWSRVALDEQFF
>TRBJ1-1|NA|NA|TRBV19
TGTGCCAGTAGTAAAATTGGGGGATCGAACACTGAAGCTTTCTTT
CASSKIGGSNTEAFF
>TRBJ2-1|NA|NA|TRBV11-2
TGTGCCAGCAGCTCCATCCGGTTCCATGAGCAGTTCTTC
CASSSIRFHEQFF
>TRBJ2-5|NA|TRBD2|TRBV7-9
TGTGCCAGCACATCGGGGACTAGCGGGATTGTGCCTGAGACCCAGTACTTC
CASTSGTSGIVPETQYF
>TRBJ2-7|NA|NA|TRBV7-2
TGTGCCAGCAGCGCCGCCGTGACAGGCCCCCACGAGCAGTACTTC
CASSAAVTGPHEQYF
>TRBJ2-5|NA|NA|TRBV19
TGTGCCAGTAGGGAGAGCGACAGCCAAGAGACCCAGTACTTC
CASRESDSQETQYF
>TRBJ2-1|NA|NA|TRBV5-5
TGTGCCAGCAGCTTGGTGGCTAGCCTCAATGAGCAGTTCTTC
CASSLVASLNEQFF
>TRBJ1-2|NA|NA|TRBV27
TGTGCCAGCAGGGACTACAACTATGGCTACACCTTC
CASRDYNYGYTF
>TRBJ2-1|NA|TRBD1|TRBV2
TGTGCCAGCAGTATAAACAGGGGGCTAGATGAGCAGTTCTTC
CASSINRGLDEQFF
>TRBJ1-2|once|NA|TRBV11-1
TGTGCCAGCAGCTTACGGGGGGAGACGAACTATGGCTACACCTTC
CASSLRGETNYGYTF
>TRBJ2-2|once|TRBD2|TRBV27
TGTGCCAGCAGTTTTGCCCCCTCCGGGACTAGCGGCACCGGGGAGCTGTTTTTT
CASSFAPSGTSGTGELFF
>TRBJ2-3|NA|NA|TRBV25-1
TGTGCCAGCAGTGACGTTACTCAAGACACAGATACGCAGTATTTT
CASSDVTQDTDTQYF
>TRBJ2-7|NA|NA|TRBV28
TGTGCCAGCAGGTCCGGGAGCTCCTACGAGCAGTACTTC
CASRSGSSYEQYF
>TRBJ2-1|NA|TRBD2|TRBV14
TGTGCCAGCAGCCAAGGACTAGCGGGAGTTCCAAATGAGCAGTTCTTC
CASSQGLAGVPNEQFF
>TRBJ1-3|NA|NA|TRBV29-1
TGCAGCGTTGAAGATCAGGGAAACACCATATATTTT
CSVEDQGNTIYF
>TRBJ1-1|NA|NA|TRBV29-1
TGCAGCGTTGAAGAAGGCCCTCACGGAGCTTTCTTT
CSVEEGPHGAFF
>TRBJ2-7|NA|NA|TRBV15
TGTGCCACCAGCAGAGATTCGGCCACAGGACTGTCCTACGAGCAGTACTTC
CATSRDSATGLSYEQYF
>TRBJ2-2|NA|NA|TRBV5-6
TGTGCCAGCAGCTCACGAAGGGCCCTGCCTCAGGGGGAGCTGTTTTTT
CASSSRRALPQGELFF
>TRBJ2-5|NA|TRBD1|TRBV25-1
TGTGCCAGCAGTGGGACAGGGGGCGCGAAGACCCAGTACTTC
CASSGTGGAKTQYF
>TRBJ1-2|NA|NA|TRBV6-1
TGTGCCAGCATCATAACAGCGGGGAACTATGGCTACACCTTC
CASIITAGNYGYTF
>TRBJ1-1|NA|TRBD1|TRBV11-2
TGTGCCAGCAGCTCTCACAGGGGGCCCACTGAAGCTTTCTTT
CASSSHRGPTEAFF
>TRBJ2-2|once|TRBD2|TRBV30
TGTGCCTGGACTAGCGGGCAAAAGAACACCGGGGAGCTGTTTTTT
CAWTSGQKNTGELFF
>TRBJ2-3|NA|TRBD1|TRBV7-9
TGTGCCAGCAGGATTGACGGGACAGGGGAAAGGAATACGCAGTATTTT
CASRIDGTGERNTQYF
>TRBJ2-6|NA|TRBD2|TRBV6-6
TGTGCCAGCAGCCCTTCGGGAGGCTCTGGGGCCAACGTCCTGACTTTC
CASSPSGGSGANVLTF
>TRBJ2-5|NA|TRBD1|TRBV29-1
TGCAGCGGACGGACAGGACAAGAGACCCAGTACTTC
CSGRTGQETQYF
>TRBJ1-4|NA|NA|TRBV5-1
TGCGCCAGCAGGGCCGGGACGGGAGGGGAAAAACTGTTTTTT
CASRAGTGGEKLFF
>TRBJ1-4|NA|NA|TRBV6-1
TGTGCCAGCGCCCCGGTGGCAACTAATGAAAAACTGTTTTTT
CASAPVATNEKLFF
>TRBJ2-2|NA|TRBD1|TRBV28
TGTGCCAGCAGTCGACAGGGGGCGCCGACCGGGGAGCTGTTTTTT
CASSRQGAPTGELFF